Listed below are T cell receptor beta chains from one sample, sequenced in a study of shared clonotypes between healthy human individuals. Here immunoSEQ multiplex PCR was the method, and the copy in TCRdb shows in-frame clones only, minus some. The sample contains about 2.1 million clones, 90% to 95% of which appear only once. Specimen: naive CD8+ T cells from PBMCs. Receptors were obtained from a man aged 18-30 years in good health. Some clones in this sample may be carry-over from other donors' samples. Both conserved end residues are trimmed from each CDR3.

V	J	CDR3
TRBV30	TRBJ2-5	AYQQRQETQY
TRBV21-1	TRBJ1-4	ASTLSGFGREKLF
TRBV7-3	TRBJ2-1	ASSPGLRGNEQF
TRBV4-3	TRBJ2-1	ASSQDWGVEQF
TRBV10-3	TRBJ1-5	AISDSDSDNQPQH
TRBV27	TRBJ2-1	ASSSYGLAGVYHEQF
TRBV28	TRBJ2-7	ASSPQLYEQY
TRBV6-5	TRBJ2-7	ASALVRDRAYEQY
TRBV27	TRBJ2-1	ASRAEIRDRVHNEQF
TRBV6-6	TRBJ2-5	ASSDYSGSGETQY
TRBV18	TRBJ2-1	ASSRGGVSYNEQF
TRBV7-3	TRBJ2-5	ASSPGLLSPLQETQY
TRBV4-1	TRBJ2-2	ASSQVKGSGELF
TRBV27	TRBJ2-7	ASSLSDGTASYEQY
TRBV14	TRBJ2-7	ASSQLSNYEQY
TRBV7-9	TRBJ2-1	ASSPRQGYNEQF
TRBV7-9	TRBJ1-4	ASSTGTARPKLF
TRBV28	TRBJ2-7	ASSSTGPSEQY
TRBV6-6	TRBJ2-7	ASSLLALGSNYEQY
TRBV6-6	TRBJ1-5	ASSYPGQGGNQPQH
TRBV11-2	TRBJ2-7	ASSLFTAGGYYEQY
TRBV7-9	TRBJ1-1	ASSTPAGRTEAF
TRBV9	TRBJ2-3	ASSVGLRAGPDTQY
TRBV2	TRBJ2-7	ARGGPFVRITSVISYEQY
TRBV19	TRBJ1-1	ASNSRVGGTEAF
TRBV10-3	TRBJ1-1	AISELRGNTEAF
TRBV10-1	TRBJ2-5	ASDHRDEETQY
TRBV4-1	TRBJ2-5	ASSHPSGLWETQY
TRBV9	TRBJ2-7	ASSVGATYYEQY
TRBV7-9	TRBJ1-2	ASSSTRRSPGYGYT
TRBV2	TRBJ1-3	ASSGTDGGEGNTIY
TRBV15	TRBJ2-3	ATRSVGDTDTQY
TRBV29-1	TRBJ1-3	SVEAPDGTIY
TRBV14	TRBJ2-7	ASSLGSYEQY
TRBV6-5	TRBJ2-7	ASSYRGTSGAGEQY
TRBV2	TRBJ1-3	AFYRVDGNTIY
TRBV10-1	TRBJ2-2	ASSELPGPGELF
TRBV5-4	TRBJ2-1	AAWDSYNEQF
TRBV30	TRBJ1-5	AWSSRAVNQPQH
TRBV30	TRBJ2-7	AWSLGGNEQY
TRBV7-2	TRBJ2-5	ASSLAGQGKETQY
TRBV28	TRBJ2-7	ASSYSGTGGYEQY
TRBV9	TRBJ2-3	ASSSRQGDTDTQY
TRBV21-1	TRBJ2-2	AIPLGTVNTGELF
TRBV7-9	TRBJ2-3	ASRRGLAGSTDTQY
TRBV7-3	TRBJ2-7	ASSQQAPGTDSYEQY
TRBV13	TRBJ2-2	ASSQGGGHTGELF
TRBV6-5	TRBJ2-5	ASSSQTTQETQY
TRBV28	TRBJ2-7	ASKRTGDSYEQY
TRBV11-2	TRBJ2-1	ASSLESSGRAPYNEQF
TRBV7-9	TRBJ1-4	ASSSLPGDSEKLF
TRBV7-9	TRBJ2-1	ASSLGGSRALNEQF